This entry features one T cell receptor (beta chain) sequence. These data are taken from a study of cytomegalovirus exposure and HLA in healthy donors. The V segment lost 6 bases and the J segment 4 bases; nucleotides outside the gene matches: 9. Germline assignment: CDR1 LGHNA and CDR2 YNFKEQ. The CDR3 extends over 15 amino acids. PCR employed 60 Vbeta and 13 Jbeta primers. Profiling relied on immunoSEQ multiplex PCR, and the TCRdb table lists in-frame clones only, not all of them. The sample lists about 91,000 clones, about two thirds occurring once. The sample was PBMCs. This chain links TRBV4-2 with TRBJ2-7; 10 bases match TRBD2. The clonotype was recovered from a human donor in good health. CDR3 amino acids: CASRQSGGASYEQYF. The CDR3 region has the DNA TGTGCCAGCAGACAAAGCGGGGGGGCTTCGTACGAGCAGTACTTC.